These 26 T cell receptor beta chains originate from one sample sequenced in a study of Ad26.COV2.S vaccination and SARS-CoV-2 variants. The sample's treatment: around 19 received Ad26.COV2.S at low or high dose, single or two shots; five or six received placebo; per-sample allocation not given. Material that was analyzed had been drawn on day 63 after the first vaccine or placebo injection. The data were produced by immunoSEQ multiplex PCR, yet TCRdb's version contains in-frame clones alone and is incomplete. The table records roughly 500,000 clones, roughly nine tenths of them present only once. The sequencing here drew on peripheral blood, taken in a trial of Ad26.COV2.S vaccine versus placebo. These receptors originate from a person aged 18-60 years who received the Ad26.COV2.S COVID-19 vaccine or a placebo.

The chain couples TRBV6-5 to TRBJ2-7; 10 bases fit TRBD2. Trimming took 7 bases from V and 4 from J; bases not matched to a gene: 4. The CDR3 sequence is 13 residues long. Germline CDR1 and CDR2: MNHEY and SVGAGI. In nucleotides, the CDR3 is TGTGCCAGCAACCTAGCGGGAGAGTACGAGCAGTACTTC. It codes for CASNLAGEYEQYF.

Details on this clone: The same CDR3 also results from other DNA sequences found in this sample. The V gene is TRBV9, the J gene TRBJ2-3; D is perhaps TRBD1 (6 bases). The CDR3 runs 15 residues. CDR1 is SGDLS and CDR2 is YYNGEE in the germline V gene. Trimming took 0 bases from V and 0 from J, leaving 8 bases between them. CDR3 sequence reads: CASSVGGPSTDTQYF. The DNA of the CDR3 is TGTGCCAGCAGCGTAGGGGGGCCGAGCACAGATACGCAGTATTTT.

The V call is TRBV7-9, the J call TRBJ2-1, with D uncertain. Trimming stripped 5 bases from V and 8 bases from J, with 1 base between. Per germline, CDR1 SEHNR and CDR2 FQNEAQ (reference sequence). The CDR3 has 9 residues. The CDR3 region has the DNA TGTGCCAGCAGCGATGAGCAGTTCTTC. As protein: CASSDEQFF.

This chain uses TRBV7-9 with TRBJ2-1; 11 bases map to TRBD2. The CDR3 spans 13 residues. The J segment lost 10 bases and the V segment lost 3 bases, leaving 2 bases of the junction unmatched. Per the germline V gene, CDR1 is SEHNR and CDR2 is FQNEAQ (reference sequence). CDR3 loop: CASSFIAGGEQFF. CDR3 DNA: TGTGCCAGCAGCTTCATAGCGGGAGGGGAGCAGTTCTTC.

CDR3 loop: CASFIGSRSYNEQFF. CDR3 in DNA: TGTGCCAGCTTCATCGGGAGTAGATCATACAATGAGCAGTTCTTC. The chain recombines TRBV18 with TRBJ2-1; D might be TRBD2 (6 bases). This CDR3 region has 15 residues. Deletions cut 7 bases from V and 4 bases from J, with 17 bases between. Germline lookup yields CDR1 KGHSH and CDR2 LQKENI.

The chain uses TRBV5-8 and TRBJ1-4; a possible D gene is TRBD1 (6 bases). From germline, CDR1 is SGHTS and CDR2 YDEGEE. CDR3 length: 15 amino acids. V was pared by 4 bases and J by 7 bases, with 17 bases between. The CDR3 here is CASSLGGTGREKLFF. The CDR3 DNA reads TGTGCCAGCAGCCTAGGCGGCACAGGGCGTGAAAAACTGTTTTTT.

The J gene is TRBJ1-1, the V gene TRBV7-3, with D perhaps matching TRBD1 (5 bases). V shed 2 bases and J shed 2 bases, with 9 bases lying between them. The CDR3 has 14 residues. Germline CDR1 reads SGHTA; CDR2 reads FQGTGA. The CDR3 reads CASSLDGGNTEAFF. The CDR3 coding sequence is TGTGCCAGCAGCTTAGACGGGGGAAACACTGAAGCTTTCTTT.

J is TRBJ1-2 and V is TRBV20-1; D is ambiguous. The length of the CDR3 is 14 residues. Trimming removed 3 bases from V and 8 bases from J, with 19 bases in between. Germline CDR1 is DFQATT and CDR2 is SNEGSKA (reference sequence). Written as DNA, the CDR3 is TGCAGTGCTAGTGTTGGTACCAGTATGAAAGGCTACACCTTC. Its protein product is CSASVGTSMKGYTF.

The chain recombines TRBV19 with TRBJ1-5, with a weak D call TRBD1 (5 bases). Germline V lookup: CDR1 LNHDA, CDR2 SQIVND (reference sequence). Trimming left V 5 bases short and J 2 bases short, with 10 bases between. The CDR3 is 14 residues long. CDR3 amino acids: CASSLLRGNQPQHF. CDR3 bases: TGTGCCAGTAGTCTACTCAGGGGCAATCAGCCCCAGCATTTT.

The V and J genes are TRBV19 and TRBJ2-1, with TRBD2 matching over 8 bases. Trimming took 6 bases from V and 5 from J; bases not matched to a gene: 12. There are 16 residues in the CDR3. Germline values: CDR1 LNHDA, CDR2 SQIVND (reference sequence). The CDR3 loop reads CASRTPGGRRNNEQFF. The CDR3 region has the DNA TGTGCCAGTAGGACCCCAGGCGGGAGGAGGAACAATGAGCAGTTCTTC. Supplemented by reference TRBV19 and TRBJ2-1, the full variable domain reads DGGITQSPKYLFRKEGQNVTLSCEQNLNHDAMYWYRQDPGQGLRLIYYSQIVNDFQKGDIAEGYSVSREKKESFPLTVTSAQKNPTAFYLCASRTPGGRRNNEQFFGPGTRLTVL.

About this clone: This CDR3 is also generated by other DNA sequences in the sample. The V and J genes are TRBV30 and TRBJ2-3; 7 bases fit TRBD2. V dropped 0 bases and J dropped 1; count of bases not matched to a gene: 4. This CDR3 is built from 15 residues. Germline V gives CDR1 GTSNPN, CDR2 SVGIG (reference sequence). The chain's CDR3 is CAWSVGGRGTDTQYF. In DNA, the CDR3 is TGTGCCTGGAGTGTCGGCGGGAGAGGCACAGATACGCAGTATTTT.

The chain has TRBV19 and TRBJ2-7; 8 bases are shared with TRBD1. Germline trimming cut 5 bases from V and 5 bases from J; bases unmatched to any gene: 11. Per the germline V gene, CDR1 is LNHDA and CDR2 is SQIVND (reference sequence). CDR3 size: 15 residues. The CDR3 DNA reads TGTGCCAGTAGTGTCCCGACAGGGGCGCGAGACGAGCAGTACTTC. Protein sequence: CASSVPTGARDEQYF.

The chain is built from TRBV7-3 and TRBJ2-1; D is ambiguous. The CDR3 extends over 14 amino acids. V was shortened by 2 bases and J by 9 bases, with 14 bases between the two germline ends. Germline assignment: CDR1 SGHTA and CDR2 FQGTGA. The CDR3 sequence: CASSLLGSSSEQFF. The CDR3 DNA follows: TGTGCCAGCAGCTTATTGGGGTCAAGCAGTGAGCAGTTCTTC. The variable domain in full, completed from reference TRBV7-3 and TRBJ2-1, reads GAGVSQTPSNKVTEKGKYVELRCDPISGHTALYWYRQSLGQGPEFLIYFQGTGAADDSGLPNDRFFAVRPEGSVSTLKIQRTERGDSAVYLCASSLLGSSSEQFFGPGTRLTVL.

The J gene is TRBJ1-5, the V gene TRBV9; possibly TRBD1 for D (5 bases). CDR3 size: 14 residues. Germline loops: CDR1 SGDLS, CDR2 YYNGEE. With 5 bases removed from V and 1 base from J, the gap between germline ends came to 10 bases. The CDR3: CASSRAGSNQPQHF. The CDR3 DNA reads as TGTGCCAGCAGTCGGGCAGGGAGCAATCAGCCCCAGCATTTT.

The V call is TRBV5-4, the J call TRBJ1-1; D remains ambiguous. V was trimmed by 3 bases and J by 6 bases, leaving 15 bases between them. Germline V CDR1 and CDR2: SGHNT, YYREEE (reference sequence). CDR3 size: 14 residues. The CDR3 is CASSSLGREPEAFF. For the CDR3, the DNA is TGTGCCAGCAGCTCCCTCGGGCGGGAACCTGAAGCTTTCTTT.

The rearrangement links TRBV5-1 to TRBJ1-1, with D perhaps TRBD1 (5 bases). Germline CDR1 SGHRS, CDR2 YFSETQ. V lost 1 base, J lost 2 bases, and 12 bases lay in between. The CDR3 is 15 amino acids. CDR3 DNA sequence: TGCGCCAGCAGCTTGCGGTGGGGGGAAAACACTGAAGCTTTCTTT. Its translation is CASSLRWGENTEAFF. The full variable domain, its missing parts supplied by reference TRBV5-1 and TRBJ1-1, is KAGVTQTPRYLIKTRGQQVTLSCSPISGHRSVSWYQQTPGQGLQFLFEYFSETQRNKGNFPGRFSGRQFSNSRSEMNVSTLELGDSALYLCASSLRWGENTEAFFGQGTRLTVV.

The V and J genes are TRBV3-1 (or the pseudogene TRBV3-2) and TRBJ2-1; 11 bases match TRBD2. The CDR3 sequence is 17 residues long. Trimming removed 2 bases from V and 5 bases from J; junction bases left unmatched: 8. CDR1 and CDR2 (germline): LGHDT, YNNKEL (reference sequence). CDR3 DNA: TGTGCCAGCAGCCAACACCCGGGGACTAGCGGAAACAATGAGCAGTTCTTC. Translation gives CASSQHPGTSGNNEQFF.

The chain combines TRBV28 with TRBJ2-7; TRBD1 is a possible D gene (6 bases). V was shortened by 7 bases and J by 0 bases, with 10 bases between the two germline ends. The CDR3 has 13 amino acids. Looked up from germline, CDR1 is MDHEN and CDR2 is SYDVKM. CDR3: CASTPGDSYEQYF. The CDR3 DNA reads as TGTGCCAGCACCCCAGGGGACTCCTACGAGCAGTACTTC.

V usage is TRBV9 and J usage is TRBJ1-3, with TRBD1 as a possible D gene (5 bases). CDR1 and CDR2 (germline): SGDLS, YYNGEE. Trimming stripped 3 bases from V and 0 bases from J, with 13 bases between. The CDR3 is 16 amino acids. The CDR3 here is CASSAGPMGSGNTIYF. CDR3 coding DNA: TGTGCCAGCAGCGCGGGACCGATGGGCTCTGGAAACACCATATATTTT.

This clone was counted between two and nine times. This rearrangement joins TRBV7-9 to TRBJ2-1, with D perhaps TRBD2 (5 bases). This CDR3 comprises 14 residues. Per the germline V gene, CDR1 is SEHNR and CDR2 is FQNEAQ (reference sequence). V dropped 0 bases and J dropped 8 bases, with 11 bases sitting between them. CDR3 bases: TGTGCCAGCAGCTTAGCCGGACTTATCGATGAGCAGTTCTTC. It yields the protein CASSLAGLIDEQFF.

The chain couples TRBV5-1 to TRBJ1-2, with D maybe TRBD1 (6 bases). The CDR3 covers 13 residues. Germline lookup yields CDR1 SGHRS and CDR2 YFSETQ. V lost 8 bases to trimming and J lost 4 bases, with 15 bases between them. For the CDR3, the DNA is TGCGCCAGTACAGGGACGGGAGGCTATGGCTACACCTTC. Residues: CASTGTGGYGYTF.

This sequence joins TRBV19 and TRBJ1-5; TRBD1 might be the D (5 bases). Germline values: CDR1 LNHDA, CDR2 SQIVND (reference sequence). Trimming shortened V by 3 bases and J by 5 bases, and 17 bases separated the two germline ends. The CDR3 contains 16 residues. The CDR3 sequence: CASSIFSRAPHQPQHF. CDR3 DNA sequence: TGTGCCAGTAGTATCTTCAGCAGGGCTCCTCATCAGCCCCAGCATTTT.

The chain couples TRBV5-6 to TRBJ1-4, with a weak D call TRBD1 (6 bases). Germline CDR1 is SGHDT and CDR2 is YYEEEE. Trimming took off 3 bases at V and 7 bases at J, with 16 bases between the two ends. The CDR3 runs to 15 residues. The CDR3 DNA reads TGTGCCAGCAGCTCTTCGACAGGAGGGGGTGAAAAACTGTTTTTT. Translating gives CASSSSTGGGEKLFF.

The J gene is TRBJ2-1, the V gene TRBV24-1; D remains ambiguous. Germline CDR1 reads KGHDR; CDR2 reads SFDVKD. Trimming pared 5 bases from V and 8 bases from J, leaving 12 bases between. This CDR3 comprises 13 residues. The CDR3 DNA follows: TGTGCCACCAGTGTTCCCCCACGGGATGAGCAGTTCTTC. Residues: CATSVPPRDEQFF.

As regards this clone: A far larger clone is off by one base, so a read error is likely. The CDR3 is CASSSGANVLTF. CDR3 sequence (DNA): TGTGCCAGCAGCTCTGGGGCCAACGTCCTGACTTTC. The rearrangement joins TRBV12-3 or TRBV12-4 to TRBJ2-6; D unresolved. V shed 6 bases and J shed 0 bases, with 0 bases lying between them. The length of the CDR3 is 12 residues.

The rearrangement links TRBV5-4 to TRBJ1-1; D not resolved. The CDR3 totals 15 residues. Trimming took off 4 bases at V and 1 base at J, with 14 bases between the two ends. Per the germline V gene, CDR1 is SGHNT and CDR2 is YYREEE (reference sequence). CDR3 region: CASSLPSAGNTEAFF. CDR3 bases: TGTGCCAGCAGCCTCCCCTCCGCTGGGAACACTGAAGCTTTCTTT.